This is a list of T cell receptor beta chains from one sample in a study of T-cell memory formation after mild COVID-19. TCRdb processed the 5' RACE reads anew with MiXCR; each CDR3 protein has one entry. Among tens of thousands of distinct CDR3 sequences, 6% to 7% were seen once, and the ten largest hold 0.6% to 1%. The sample taken for sequencing was PBMCs or a T cell subset sorted from them (not recorded which). The receptors derive from an adult who had mild COVID-19 (a few samples of this study predate the infection). Cell type and time point are not known. CDR3s include the opening cysteine and the closing phenylalanine or tryptophan. Fields, in order: D gene, clone size, V gene, J gene, CDR3 length, CDR3 protein, CDR3 DNA. The D gene is left open where the match is weak. Clone size is stated in some rows and not others, as once, few, many or a class when expanded.

>TRBD1|NA|TRBV29-1|TRBJ1-2|14
CSVGTGGRNYGYTF
TGCAGCGTTGGCACAGGGGGCCGGAACTATGGCTACACCTTC
>NA|few|TRBV6-5|TRBJ1-5|17
CASSSLNRRRLHQPQHF
TGTGCCAGCAGCTCCTTAAACAGGAGACGCCTCCATCAGCCCCAGCATTTT
>TRBD1|many|TRBV7-2|TRBJ1-3|16
CASSLGDRLSGNTIYF
TGTGCCAGCAGCTTAGGGGACAGACTCTCTGGAAACACCATATATTTT
>TRBD1|NA|TRBV12-3/TRBV12-4|TRBJ1-4|15
CASSNRDSMNEKLFF
TGTGCCAGCAGTAACCGGGACAGTATGAATGAAAAACTGTTTTTT
>TRBD1|many|TRBV6-1|TRBJ1-6|14
CASSSTGLRSPLHF
TGTGCCAGCAGTTCGACAGGGCTGCGCTCACCCCTCCACTTT
>NA|many|TRBV5-1|TRBJ1-4|15
CASSPFRGSNEKLFF
TGCGCCAGCAGCCCTTTCCGGGGGTCTAATGAAAAACTGTTTTTT
>TRBD2|many|TRBV7-6|TRBJ2-2|16
CASSLASRGGIGELFF
TGTGCCAGCAGCTTAGCTTCCCGGGGGGGCATCGGGGAGCTGTTTTTT
>NA|many|TRBV20-1|TRBJ1-1|15
CSARLPGADGPLAFF
TGCAGTGCTAGGCTCCCTGGGGCAGACGGACCTTTAGCTTTCTTT
>TRBD1|many|TRBV20-1|TRBJ1-1|11
CRVTGGTEAFF
TGCAGGGTGACAGGGGGCACTGAAGCTTTCTTT
>NA|few|TRBV10-3|TRBJ1-5|13
CAIRADSYQPQHF
TGTGCCATCAGGGCGGACAGTTATCAGCCCCAGCATTTT
>NA|few|TRBV20-1|TRBJ2-2|14
CSAQQGRSTGELFF
TGCAGTGCTCAACAGGGAAGAAGCACCGGGGAGCTGTTTTTT
>NA|NA|TRBV12-3/TRBV12-4|TRBJ1-1|15
CASSPQQPLNTEAFF
TGTGCCAGCAGTCCCCAACAGCCTCTGAACACTGAAGCTTTCTTT
>NA|NA|TRBV7-3|TRBJ1-1|14
CASSLNRANGEAFF
TGTGCCAGCAGCCTTAACAGGGCTAATGGTGAAGCTTTCTTT
>TRBD1|NA|TRBV7-2|TRBJ2-7|15
CASSLPGQGPNEQYF
TGTGCCAGCAGCTTACCTGGACAGGGCCCTAACGAGCAGTACTTC
>TRBD1|many|TRBV6-2/TRBV6-3|TRBJ1-1|14
CASSPRQGRSEAFF
TGTGCCAGCAGTCCACGACAGGGGCGGTCTGAAGCTTTCTTT
>NA|many|TRBV7-2|TRBJ1-1|14
CASSLSRANTEAFF
TGTGCCAGCAGCTTAAGCAGAGCGAACACTGAAGCTTTCTTT
>NA|NA|TRBV19|TRBJ2-1|13
CASSTAGYNEQFF
TGTGCCAGTAGTACGGCCGGGTACAATGAGCAGTTCTTC
>NA|many|TRBV25-1|TRBJ2-7|14
CASRGNHPPYEQYF
TGTGCCAGCAGAGGCAACCACCCACCCTACGAGCAGTACTTC
>TRBD1|NA|TRBV10-3|TRBJ1-2|16
CAISRDRDTYNYGYTF
TGTGCCATCAGCCGGGACAGGGATACTTATAACTATGGCTACACCTTC
>TRBD1|NA|TRBV6-5|TRBJ1-1|14
CASSYTGQGAEAFF
TGTGCCAGCAGTTACACGGGACAGGGGGCTGAAGCTTTCTTT
>NA|many|TRBV9|TRBJ2-3|16
CASSANLGRIDDTQYF
TGTGCCAGCAGCGCCAATCTGGGTCGGATCGATGATACGCAGTATTTT
>NA|many|TRBV20-1|TRBJ2-1|14
CSARDLGGFSEQFF
TGCAGTGCTAGAGATCTGGGGGGTTTTAGTGAGCAGTTCTTC
>NA|few|TRBV4-2|TRBJ1-1|16
CASSQVGTGMNTEAFF
TGTGCCAGCAGCCAAGTCGGAACAGGAATGAACACTGAAGCTTTCTTT
>NA|many|TRBV7-2|TRBJ2-3|14
CASSFRETADTQYF
TGTGCCAGCAGCTTTCGGGAGACGGCAGATACGCAGTATTTT
>TRBD1|few|TRBV7-9|TRBJ1-3|14
CASRSGTAGNTIYF
TGTGCCAGCAGGTCCGGGACAGCTGGAAACACCATATATTTT
>TRBD1|many|TRBV30|TRBJ1-5|15
CAWSPGTGGGQPQHF
TGTGCCTGGAGCCCCGGGACAGGGGGAGGACAGCCCCAGCATTTT
>NA|few|TRBV6-1|TRBJ1-1|13
CASSGQSDLGAFF
TGTGCCAGCAGTGGACAGTCCGACCTTGGAGCTTTCTTT